This is a list of T cell receptor beta chains from one sample in a study of beta chain features in type 1 diabetes. TCRdb keeps only in-frame clones here, not all; method: immunoSEQ multiplex PCR. Here the sample spans hundreds of thousands of clones, about 16% being singletons. Sample: naive CD4+ T cells from blood. The origin of the receptors is a man younger than 35 in good health. Each CDR3 is given with its conserved first and last residue. The D gene is left open where the match is weak. Some rows have no size entry. The others give once, few or many, or a class for an expanded clone.

V gene,clone size,D gene,J gene,CDR3 protein,CDR3 DNA
TRBV25-1,few,NA,TRBJ2-6,CASSEWQLRSGANVLTF,TGTGCCAGCAGTGAATGGCAGTTGCGCTCTGGGGCCAACGTCCTGACTTTC
TRBV10-3,NA,TRBD1,TRBJ2-7,CAISSLRDRVYEQYF,TGTGCCATCAGTTCTCTACGGGACAGGGTCTACGAGCAGTACTTC
TRBV5-1,few,TRBD1,TRBJ2-5,CASSLGTGGLETQYF,TGCGCCAGCAGCCTCGGGACAGGGGGTCTGGAGACCCAGTACTTC
TRBV7-9,NA,NA,TRBJ1-2,CASSYQGNYGYTF,TGTGCCAGCAGTTATCAGGGTAACTATGGCTACACCTTC
TRBV9,NA,TRBD2,TRBJ2-1,CASSVGGGSYNEQFF,TGTGCCAGCAGCGTCGGCGGGGGCTCCTACAATGAGCAGTTCTTC
TRBV2,NA,NA,TRBJ1-1,CASSPTTEAFF,TGTGCCAGCAGCCCGACTACTGAAGCTTTCTTT
TRBV15,few,NA,TRBJ1-3,CATGGHHDSGNTIYF,TGTGCCACCGGGGGCCACCATGACTCTGGAAACACCATATATTTT
TRBV6-6,NA,NA,TRBJ2-6,CASREGLSGANVLTF,TGTGCCAGCAGGGAAGGCCTTTCTGGGGCCAACGTCCTGACTTTC
TRBV6-5,NA,NA,TRBJ1-2,CASSYSTGLYTF,TGTGCCAGCAGTTACTCGACTGGACTCTACACCTTC
TRBV14,NA,NA,TRBJ1-1,CASSQDRAGRGPEAFF,TGTGCCAGCAGCCAAGATAGGGCGGGCAGGGGTCCTGAAGCTTTCTTT
TRBV4-2,NA,NA,TRBJ2-7,CASSQDRTLPPYEQYF,TGTGCCAGCAGCCAAGACCGCACCCTCCCCCCGTACGAGCAGTACTTC
TRBV7-2,NA,NA,TRBJ1-5,CASSLHSPYMAPQHF,TGTGCCAGCAGCTTACACAGCCCTTATATGGCGCCCCAGCATTTT
TRBV6-6,many,TRBD2,TRBJ2-7,CASSFPAGGTSF,TGTGCCAGCAGTTTCCCGGCGGGGGGCACCAGCTTC
TRBV27,NA,NA,TRBJ1-5,CASSLGRGNQPQHF,TGTGCCAGCAGTTTGGGCAGGGGCAATCAGCCCCAGCATTTT
TRBV21-1,few,NA,TRBJ2-3,CASSKAGGPDTQYF,TGTGCCAGCAGCAAAGCCGGTGGGCCAGATACGCAGTATTTT
TRBV13,few,NA,TRBJ2-2,CASSLRSGELFF,TGTGCCAGCAGCTTAAGAAGTGGGGAGCTGTTTTTT
TRBV7-9,NA,NA,TRBJ1-1,CASSIDENTEAFF,TGTGCCAGCAGCATCGACGAGAACACTGAAGCTTTCTTT
TRBV27,few,TRBD1,TRBJ1-2,CASSSRDRSISVYGYTF,TGTGCCAGCAGTTCCCGGGACAGGAGCATCTCCGTCTATGGCTACACCTTC
TRBV10-3,few,TRBD1,TRBJ1-5,CAITPDRERQPQHF,TGTGCCATCACCCCGGACAGGGAGCGCCAGCCCCAGCATTTT
TRBV6-5,NA,TRBD1,TRBJ1-5,CASRPTGGNQPQHF,TGTGCCAGCAGGCCAACAGGGGGTAATCAGCCCCAGCATTTT
TRBV23-1,NA,NA,TRBJ2-1,CASSPRAVRHYNEQFF,TGCGCCAGCAGTCCCCGGGCAGTGAGACACTACAATGAGCAGTTCTTC
TRBV18,NA,TRBD1,TRBJ1-4,CASSFDRATNEKLFF,TGTGCCAGCTCCTTCGACAGGGCTACTAATGAAAAACTGTTTTTT
TRBV12-5,NA,NA,TRBJ2-3,CASGLTRSDTQYF,TGTGCTAGTGGTTTGACACGTTCCGATACGCAGTATTTT
TRBV27,few,TRBD1,TRBJ1-1,CASSSTGGTEAFF,TGTGCCAGCAGTTCGACAGGGGGCACTGAAGCTTTCTTT
TRBV28,NA,NA,TRBJ2-2,CASRRTGELFF,TGTGCCAGCAGGCGCACCGGGGAGCTGTTTTTT
TRBV10-3,NA,TRBD1,TRBJ2-3,CAISDRDRVADTQYF,TGTGCCATCAGTGACCGGGACAGGGTGGCCGATACGCAGTATTTT
TRBV9,NA,NA,TRBJ1-2,CASSVGQLNYGYTF,TGTGCCAGCAGCGTAGGGCAGCTGAACTATGGCTACACCTTC
TRBV5-4,few,NA,TRBJ2-1,CASSPARDRNEQFF,TGTGCCAGCAGTCCCGCCAGGGATCGGAATGAGCAGTTCTTC
TRBV30,few,NA,TRBJ1-2,CAWSGQRTYGYTF,TGTGCCTGGAGTGGGCAGCGGACCTATGGCTACACCTTC
TRBV5-1,few,TRBD1,TRBJ2-7,CASSLRTGVYEQYF,TGCGCCAGCAGCTTGCGGACAGGGGTTTACGAGCAGTACTTC
TRBV29-1,few,TRBD1,TRBJ1-4,CSVDQGAPYEKLFF,TGCAGCGTGGATCAGGGGGCGCCTTATGAAAAACTGTTTTTT